This paragraph covers one T cell receptor beta chain sequence. As processed by the authors: Amplified reference gene primers provided the basis for estimating nucleated cell counts. The assay was immunoSEQ multiplex PCR, and TCRdb's table has in-frame clones only and misses some. For V, J and clone size, that table is used; D and trimming come from the DNA. The sample has 120,000 to 150,000 clones; around nine tenths are singletons. The data belong to a study of blood T cell repertoires in COVID-19. Background on the study: COVID-19 samples, acute and convalescent, were from the United States, Italy and Spain. T cells, B-cell-depleted T cells, or PBMCs supplied cDNA or gDNA.

V gave up 5 bases and J gave up 0 bases, with 11 bases separating them. The V gene's germline CDR1 is LNHDA and CDR2 SQIVND (reference sequence). The CDR3 sequence is 14 residues long. The chain carries TRBV19 and TRBJ2-7; D is possibly TRBD1 (5 bases). Sequences were obtained from peripheral blood. This clonotype originated in a human donor in a cohort sampled during active COVID-19. The CDR3 coding sequence is TGTGCCAGTAGTTTCAGACAGAGCTCCTACGAGCAGTACTTC. Translating gives CASSFRQSSYEQYF.